This entry describes one T cell receptor (beta chain). Sequenced by immunoSEQ multiplex PCR; TCRdb stores in-frame clones only, minus some. The sample has hundreds of thousands of clones; roughly 89% are singletons. This entry comes from a study of blood T cell repertoires in COVID-19. Study background: T cells, B-cell-depleted T cells, or PBMCs supplied cDNA or gDNA.

Donors were grouped by their self-reported clinical history. The CDR3 has 15 amino acids. Germline-derived CDR1 and CDR2 are SGHVS and FNYEAQ. The V end lost 2 bases, the J end lost 1 base, and 12 bases lay between the germline ends. Sequencing was carried out using PBMCs or T cells enriched from blood (not recorded which). The rearrangement links TRBV7-6 to TRBJ2-7, with D possibly TRBD2 on 6 matching bases. This receptor was identified in a young woman with acute COVID-19. CDR3 residues: CASSLTEGRSYEQYF. The CDR3 DNA reads TGTGCCAGCAGCTTAACGGAGGGGAGGTCCTACGAGCAGTACTTC.